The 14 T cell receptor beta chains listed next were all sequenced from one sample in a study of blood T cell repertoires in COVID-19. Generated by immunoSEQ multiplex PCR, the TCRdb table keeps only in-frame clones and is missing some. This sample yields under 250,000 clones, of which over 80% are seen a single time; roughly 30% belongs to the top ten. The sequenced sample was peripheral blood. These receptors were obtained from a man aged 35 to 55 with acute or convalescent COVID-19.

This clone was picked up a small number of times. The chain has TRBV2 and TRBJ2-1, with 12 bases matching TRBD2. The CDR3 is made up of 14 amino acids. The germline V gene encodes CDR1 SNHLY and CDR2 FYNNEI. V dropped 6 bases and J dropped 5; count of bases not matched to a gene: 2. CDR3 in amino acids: CASRTSGGNNEQFF. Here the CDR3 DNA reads TGTGCCAGCAGGACTAGCGGGGGCAACAATGAGCAGTTCTTC.

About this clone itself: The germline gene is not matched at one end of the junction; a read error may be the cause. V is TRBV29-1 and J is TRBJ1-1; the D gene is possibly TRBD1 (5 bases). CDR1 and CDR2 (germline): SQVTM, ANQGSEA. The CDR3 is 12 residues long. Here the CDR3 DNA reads TGCAGCGTCCCCCAAGTGGGGGGGGAGGTGACCTTT. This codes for CSVPQVGGEVTF.

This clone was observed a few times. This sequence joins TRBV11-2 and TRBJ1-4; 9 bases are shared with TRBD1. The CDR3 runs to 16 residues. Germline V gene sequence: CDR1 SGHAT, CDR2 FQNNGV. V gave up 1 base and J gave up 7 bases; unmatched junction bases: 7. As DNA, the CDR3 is TGTGCCAGCAGCTTAGGGGCCGGGACAGGGATTGAAAAACTGTTTTTT. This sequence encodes CASSLGAGTGIEKLFF. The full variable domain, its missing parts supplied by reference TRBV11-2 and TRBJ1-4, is EAGVAQSPRYKIIEKRQSVAFWCNPISGHATLYWYQQILGQGPKLLIQFQNNGVVDDSQLPKDRFSAERLKGVDSTLKIQPAKLEDSAVYLCASSLGAGTGIEKLFFGSGTQLSVL.

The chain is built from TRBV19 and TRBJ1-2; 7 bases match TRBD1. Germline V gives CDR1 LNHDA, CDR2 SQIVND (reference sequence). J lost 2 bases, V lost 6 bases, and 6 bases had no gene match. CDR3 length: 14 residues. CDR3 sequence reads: CASSRQGSNYGYTF. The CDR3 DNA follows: TGTGCCAGTAGCCGACAGGGATCCAACTATGGCTACACCTTC.

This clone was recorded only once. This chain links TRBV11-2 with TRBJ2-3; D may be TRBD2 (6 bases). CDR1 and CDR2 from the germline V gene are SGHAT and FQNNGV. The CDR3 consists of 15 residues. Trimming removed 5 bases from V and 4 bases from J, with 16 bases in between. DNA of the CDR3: TGTGCCAGCAGCCGCCGGGACTCCTATGCAGATACGCAGTATTTT. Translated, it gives CASSRRDSYADTQYF.

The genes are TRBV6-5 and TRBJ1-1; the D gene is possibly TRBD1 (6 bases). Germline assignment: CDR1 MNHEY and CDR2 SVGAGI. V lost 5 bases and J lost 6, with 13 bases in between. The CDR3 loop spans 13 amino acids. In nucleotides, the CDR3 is TGTGCCAGCAGTCGACACAGGGACGCTGAAGCTTTCTTT. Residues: CASSRHRDAEAFF.

CDR3 DNA sequence: TGTGCCAGCAGCTTAACAGGGTTCGGGGCCAACGTCCTGACTTTC. Protein product: CASSLTGFGANVLTF. This chain connects TRBV7-9 to TRBJ2-6; tentative D call: TRBD1 (6 bases). V lost 2 bases and J lost 4, with 9 bases in between. CDR3 size: 15 residues. The V gene's germline CDR1 is SEHNR and CDR2 FQNEAQ (reference sequence). The full variable domain, with the rest looked up from reference TRBV7-9 and TRBJ2-6, is DTGVSQNPRHKITKRGQNVTFRCDPISEHNRLYWYRQTLGQGPEFLTYFQNEAQLEKSRLLSDRFSAERPKGSFSTLEIQRTEQGDSAMYLCASSLTGFGANVLTFGAGSRLTVL.

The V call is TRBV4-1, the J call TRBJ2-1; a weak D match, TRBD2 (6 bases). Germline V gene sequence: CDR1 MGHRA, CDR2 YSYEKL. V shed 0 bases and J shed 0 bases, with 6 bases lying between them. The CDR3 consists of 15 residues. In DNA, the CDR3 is TGCGCCAGCAGCCAAGACGGGAGCTCCTACAATGAGCAGTTCTTC. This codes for CASSQDGSSYNEQFF.

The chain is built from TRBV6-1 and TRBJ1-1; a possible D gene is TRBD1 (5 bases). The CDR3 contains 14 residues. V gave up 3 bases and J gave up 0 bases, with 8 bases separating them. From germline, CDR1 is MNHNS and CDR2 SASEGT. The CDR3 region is CASSEGPVNTEAFF. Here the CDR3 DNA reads TGTGCCAGCAGTGAGGGGCCGGTGAACACTGAAGCTTTCTTT.

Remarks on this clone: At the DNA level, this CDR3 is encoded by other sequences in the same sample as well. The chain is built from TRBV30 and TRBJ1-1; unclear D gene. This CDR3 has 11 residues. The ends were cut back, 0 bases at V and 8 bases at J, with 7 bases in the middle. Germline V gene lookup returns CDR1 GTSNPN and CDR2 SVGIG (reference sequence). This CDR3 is CAWSVGGEAFF. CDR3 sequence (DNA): TGTGCCTGGAGTGTAGGAGGCGAAGCTTTCTTT.

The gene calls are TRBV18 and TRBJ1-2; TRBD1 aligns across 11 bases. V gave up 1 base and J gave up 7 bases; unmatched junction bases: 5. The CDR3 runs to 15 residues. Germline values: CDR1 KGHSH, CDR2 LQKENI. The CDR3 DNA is TGTGCCAGCTCACCACGGGACAGGGGGATCTTTGGCTACACCTTC. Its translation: CASSPRDRGIFGYTF.

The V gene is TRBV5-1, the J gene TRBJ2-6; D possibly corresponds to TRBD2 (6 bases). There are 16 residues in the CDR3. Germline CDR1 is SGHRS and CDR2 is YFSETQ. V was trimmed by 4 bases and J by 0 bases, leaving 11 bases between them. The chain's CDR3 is CASSATGGSGANVLTF. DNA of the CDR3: TGCGCCAGCAGCGCCACCGGGGGCTCTGGGGCCAACGTCCTGACTTTC.

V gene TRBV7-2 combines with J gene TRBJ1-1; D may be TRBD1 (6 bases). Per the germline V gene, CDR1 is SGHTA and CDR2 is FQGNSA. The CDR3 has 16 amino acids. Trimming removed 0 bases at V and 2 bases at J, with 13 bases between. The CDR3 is CASSLAGAGVNTEAFF. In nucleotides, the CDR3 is TGTGCCAGCAGCTTAGCCGGGGCAGGGGTTAACACTGAAGCTTTCTTT.

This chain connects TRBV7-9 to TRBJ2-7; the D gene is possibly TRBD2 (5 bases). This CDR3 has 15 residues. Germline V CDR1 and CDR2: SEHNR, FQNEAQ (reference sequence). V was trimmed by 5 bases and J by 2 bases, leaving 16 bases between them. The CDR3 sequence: CASSPLRRLTYEQYF. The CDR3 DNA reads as TGTGCCAGCAGCCCCCTTAGGAGGCTGACCTACGAGCAGTACTTC.